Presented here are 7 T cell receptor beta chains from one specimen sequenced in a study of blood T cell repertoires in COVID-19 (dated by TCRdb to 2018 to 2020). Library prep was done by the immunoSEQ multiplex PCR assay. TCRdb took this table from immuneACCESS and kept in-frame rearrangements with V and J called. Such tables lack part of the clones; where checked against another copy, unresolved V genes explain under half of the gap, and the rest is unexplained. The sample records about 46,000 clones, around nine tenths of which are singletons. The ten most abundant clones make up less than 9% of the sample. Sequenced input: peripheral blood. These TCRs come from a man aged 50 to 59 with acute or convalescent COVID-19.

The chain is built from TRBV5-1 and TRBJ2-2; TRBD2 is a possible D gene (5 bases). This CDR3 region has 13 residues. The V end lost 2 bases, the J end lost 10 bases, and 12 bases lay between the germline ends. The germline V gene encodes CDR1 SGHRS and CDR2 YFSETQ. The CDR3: CASSLSGFEELFF. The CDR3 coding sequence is TGCGCCAGCAGCTTATCGGGGTTCGAGGAGCTGTTTTTT.

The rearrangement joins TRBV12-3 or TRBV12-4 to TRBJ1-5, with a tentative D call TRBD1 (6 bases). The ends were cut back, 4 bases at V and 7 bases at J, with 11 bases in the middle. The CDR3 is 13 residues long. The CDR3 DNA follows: TGTGCCAGCAGTTCCCTCGACAGGCAGCCCCAGCATTTT. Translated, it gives CASSSLDRQPQHF.

CDR3 bases: TGTGCCAGTGGAGAAGGGGTGGGAAACACCATATATTTT. This codes for CASGEGVGNTIYF. The V gene is TRBV19, the J gene TRBJ1-3, with a tentative D call TRBD1 (5 bases). V lost 8 bases, J lost 4 bases, and 12 bases lay in between. Germline V gives CDR1 LNHDA, CDR2 SQIVND (reference sequence). The CDR3 has 13 amino acids.

The DNA of the CDR3 is TGTGCCATCAGAAATAGCGGCTATTACGAGCAGTACTTC. This codes for CAIRNSGYYEQYF. The J gene is TRBJ2-7, the V gene TRBV10-3, with a tentative D call TRBD2 (6 bases). V shed 6 bases and J shed 4 bases, with 13 bases lying between them. The CDR3 spans 13 residues. The germline CDR1 and CDR2 sequences are ENHRY and SYGVKD.

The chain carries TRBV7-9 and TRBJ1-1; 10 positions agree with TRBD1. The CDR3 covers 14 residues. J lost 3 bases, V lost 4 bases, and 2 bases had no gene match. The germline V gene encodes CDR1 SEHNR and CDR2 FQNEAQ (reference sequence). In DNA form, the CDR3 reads TGTGCCAGCAGCTCGGGGACAGGGGACACTGAAGCTTTCTTT. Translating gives CASSSGTGDTEAFF.

CDR3: CASSLRGNTEAFF. In nucleotides, the CDR3 is TGTGCCAGCAGCTTAAGAGGGAACACTGAAGCTTTCTTT. V gene TRBV7-9 combines with J gene TRBJ1-1, with unresolved D. The V end was cut by 2 bases, the J end by 1 base, with 5 bases between. The CDR3 spans 13 residues. Germline CDR1 reads SEHNR; CDR2 reads FQNEAQ (reference sequence). The entire variable domain, with the rest obtained from reference TRBV7-9 and TRBJ1-1, is as follows: DTGVSQNPRHKITKRGQNVTFRCDPISEHNRLYWYRQTLGQGPEFLTYFQNEAQLEKSRLLSDRFSAERPKGSFSTLEIQRTEQGDSAMYLCASSLRGNTEAFFGQGTRLTVV.

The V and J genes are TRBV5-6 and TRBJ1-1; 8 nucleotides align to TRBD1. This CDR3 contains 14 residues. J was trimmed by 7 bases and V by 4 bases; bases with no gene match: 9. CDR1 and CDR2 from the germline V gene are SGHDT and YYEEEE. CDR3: CASSGQGRQDEAFF. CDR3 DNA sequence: TGTGCCAGCAGCGGACAGGGCCGGCAGGATGAAGCTTTCTTT.